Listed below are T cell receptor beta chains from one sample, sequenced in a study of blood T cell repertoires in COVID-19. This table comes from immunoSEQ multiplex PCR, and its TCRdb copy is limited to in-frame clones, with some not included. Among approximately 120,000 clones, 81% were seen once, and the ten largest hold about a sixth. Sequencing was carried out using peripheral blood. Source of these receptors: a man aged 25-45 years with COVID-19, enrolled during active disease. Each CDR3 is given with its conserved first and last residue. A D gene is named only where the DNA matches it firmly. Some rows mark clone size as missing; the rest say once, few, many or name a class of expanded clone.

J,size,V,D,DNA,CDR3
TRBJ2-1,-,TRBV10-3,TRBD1,TGTGCCATCAGTGGGGGGGACAGGCAAAACAATGAGCAGTTCTTC,CAISGGDRQNNEQFF
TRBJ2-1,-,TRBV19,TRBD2,TGTGCCAGTAGTATGTGGTCTAGCGGGAGGGGTGAGCAGTTCTTC,CASSMWSSGRGEQFF
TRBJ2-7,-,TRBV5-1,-,TGCGCCAGCAGCTTGTACAGCCAAGGTTCCGACTACGAGCAGTACTTC,CASSLYSQGSDYEQYF
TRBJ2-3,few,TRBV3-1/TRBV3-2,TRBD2,TGTGCCAGCAGGGTCTCCGGGACTAGCGGGAGGGCCGCAGATACGCAGTATTTT,CASRVSGTSGRAADTQYF
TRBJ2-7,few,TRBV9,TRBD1,TGTGCCAGCAGCGTTTATGCGGGACAGGGGGCGGACGAGCAGTACTTC,CASSVYAGQGADEQYF
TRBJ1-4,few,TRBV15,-,TGTGCCACCAGCAGAGATCGTCCTGGCAGGGTGGCTGAAAAACTGTTTTTT,CATSRDRPGRVAEKLFF
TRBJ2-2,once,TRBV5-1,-,TGCGCCAGCACGGAGAGGCCGAACACCGGGGAGCTGTTTTTT,CASTERPNTGELFF
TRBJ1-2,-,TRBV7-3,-,TGTGCCAGCAGCTTAACGGGCAGTACTAACTATGGCTACACCTTC,CASSLTGSTNYGYTF
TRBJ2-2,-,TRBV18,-,TGTGCCAGCTCACCAGCTGGGCCCCCTAACACCGGGGAGCTGTTTTTT,CASSPAGPPNTGELFF
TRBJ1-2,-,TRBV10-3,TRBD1,TGTGCCATCAGTGAGTCGAGAGGGGGCGCCGTCTATGGCTACACCTTC,CAISESRGGAVYGYTF
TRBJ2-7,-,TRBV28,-,TGTGCCAGCAGTTTATTCCCGGCGGCCTACGAGCAGTACTTC,CASSLFPAAYEQYF
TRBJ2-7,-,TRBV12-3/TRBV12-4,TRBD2,TGTGCCAGCAGCTTGGGGGGGGGAGAGCAGTACTTC,CASSLGGGEQYF
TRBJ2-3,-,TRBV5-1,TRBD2,TGCGCCAGCAGCTTGGGGACTAGCGGGGCTAGCACAGATACGCAGTATTTT,CASSLGTSGASTDTQYF
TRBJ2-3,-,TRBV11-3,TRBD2,TGTGCCAGCAGTTCGCGGAGCGGGGGGGCCCGCACAGATACGCAGTATTTT,CASSSRSGGARTDTQYF
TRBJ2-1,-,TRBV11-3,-,TGTGCCAGCAGCGGCCGCTCAGGTAATGAGCAGTTCTTC,CASSGRSGNEQFF
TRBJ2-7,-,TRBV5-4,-,TGTGCCAGCAGCTCTACCCTCTCCGCGGTCGAGCAGTACTTC,CASSSTLSAVEQYF
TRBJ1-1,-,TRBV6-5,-,TGTGCCAGCATCTACAGGACACCTGAAGCTTTCTTT,CASIYRTPEAFF
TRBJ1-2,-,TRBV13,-,TGTGCCAGCAGCCCCGCGGCGGGGGATGGCTACACCTTC,CASSPAAGDGYTF
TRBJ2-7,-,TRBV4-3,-,TGCGCCAGAAGCCGGGAGTGCGACTACGAGCAGTACTTC,CARSRECDYEQYF
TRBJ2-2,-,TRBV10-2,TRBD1,TGCGCCAGCACTGACGCCGGGACAGGGCGCCCCGGGGAGCTGTTTTTT,CASTDAGTGRPGELFF
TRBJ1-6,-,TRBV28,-,TGTGCCAGCAGTTTAGACAGGTTAAGCTCCTATAATTCACCCCTCCACTTT,CASSLDRLSSYNSPLHF
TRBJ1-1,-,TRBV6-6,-,TGTGCCAGCAGTAATCCGGGATGGAAGGTCCCCACTGAAGCTTTCTTT,CASSNPGWKVPTEAFF
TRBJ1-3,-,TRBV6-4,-,TGTGCCAGCAGTGCTCCGGGACAAAAGTATGGAAACACCATATATTTT,CASSAPGQKYGNTIYF
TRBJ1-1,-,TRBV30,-,TGTGCCTGGAGTACAACCATGAACACTGAAGCTTTCTTT,CAWSTTMNTEAFF
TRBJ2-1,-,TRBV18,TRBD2,TGTGCCAGCTCACCACTTGAAACTAGCGGGGGATCCTACAATGAGCAGTTCTTC,CASSPLETSGGSYNEQFF
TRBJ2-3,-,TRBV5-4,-,TGTGCCAGCAGCTTGGACATGGCGGGAACAGATACGCAGTATTTT,CASSLDMAGTDTQYF
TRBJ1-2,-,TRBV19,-,TGTGCCAGTACGGGGACGGGGGGCGCGTCCGGCTACACCTTC,CASTGTGGASGYTF
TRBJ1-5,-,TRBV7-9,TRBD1,TGTGCCATCACAACTCAGGGGGCAGGGAATCAGCCCCAGCATTTT,CAITTQGAGNQPQHF
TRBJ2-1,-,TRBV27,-,TGTGCCAGCAGTGACTTAGGACAGCCATACAATGAGCAGTTCTTC,CASSDLGQPYNEQFF
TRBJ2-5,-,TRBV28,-,TGTGCCAGCAGTTTAAGTGCTGAGGGTGGAGAGACCCAGTACTTC,CASSLSAEGGETQYF